The 30 T cell receptor beta chains in this list originate from one sample, sequenced in a study of cytomegalovirus exposure and HLA in healthy donors. Amplification used 60 Vbeta primers and 13 Jbeta primers. Sequenced by immunoSEQ multiplex PCR; TCRdb stores in-frame clones only, minus some. Of 30,000 to 40,000 clones listed, roughly 67% are singletons. Sequenced sample: PBMCs. The receptors stem from a middle-aged man in good health and CMV-seropositive.

The V gene is TRBV5-1, the J gene TRBJ1-1, with 9 positions matching TRBD1. The ends lost 4 bases at V and 11 bases at J; junction bases unmatched: 15. CDR3 length equals 15 residues. Germline CDR1 reads SGHRS; CDR2 reads YFSETQ. CDR3 in DNA: TGCGCCAGCAGCGAAGCAACAGGGGGCCGGGGCGTGGCTTTCTTT. It specifies CASSEATGGRGVAFF.

The J gene is TRBJ2-3, the V gene TRBV10-3; 7 bases map to TRBD1. The CDR3 length is 15 residues. Germline V gives CDR1 ENHRY, CDR2 SYGVKD. Trimming cost V 3 bases and J 0 bases; bases outside gene matches: 3. In DNA, the CDR3 is TGTGCCATCAGTGAAGGACAGGTGAGCACAGATACGCAGTATTTT. It translates to CAISEGQVSTDTQYF.

This sequence joins TRBV14 and TRBJ1-2, with TRBD1 as a possible D gene (5 bases). V was pared by 1 base and J by 10 bases, with 16 bases between. The CDR3 has 14 amino acids. Germline V CDR1 and CDR2: SGHDN, FVKESK. This CDR3 is CASSQVTAAFDYTF. The CDR3 bases are TGTGCCAGCAGCCAAGTGACAGCCGCGTTTGACTACACCTTC.

The gene calls are TRBV2 and TRBJ1-3; unclear D gene. V dropped 4 bases and J dropped 4 bases, with 5 bases sitting between them. The CDR3 contains 12 residues. Per germline, CDR1 SNHLY and CDR2 FYNNEI. CDR3 sequence reads: CASSVGGNTIYF. CDR3 nucleotides: TGTGCCAGCAGTGTGGGCGGAAACACCATATATTTT.

The chain is built from TRBV19 and TRBJ2-3, with D tentatively TRBD1 (6 bases). Germline V gene lookup returns CDR1 LNHDA and CDR2 SQIVND (reference sequence). This CDR3 is 13 amino acids long. Between the trimmed V and J ends, which lost 6 bases and 0 bases, there was a span of 7 bases. CDR3 sequence: CASRGASTDTQYF. CDR3 coding DNA: TGTGCCAGTAGGGGGGCTAGCACAGATACGCAGTATTTT.

Comment on this clone: It is likely a read error, because the conserved phenylalanine at the end of the CDR3 is missing. The rearrangement links TRBV19 to TRBJ2-7, with 8 bases that match TRBD1. Germline CDR1 is LNHDA and CDR2 is SQIVND (reference sequence). The CDR3 is 15 amino acids. With 3 bases clipped from V and 6 bases from J, the junction kept 10 bases outside the gene matches. CDR3 protein: CASSIQGANGAEQYL. The CDR3 DNA reads as TGTGCCAGTAGTATTCAGGGGGCTAATGGGGCCGAGCAGTACCTC.

The rearrangement links TRBV9 to TRBJ1-2, with a tentative D call TRBD1 (5 bases). Germline lookup yields CDR1 SGDLS and CDR2 YYNGEE. Trimming removed 0 bases from V and 3 bases from J, with 9 bases in between. This CDR3 is built from 14 residues. The CDR3 bases are TGTGCCAGCAGCGTAGATGGGGGGTACTATGGCTACACCTTC. Translating gives CASSVDGGYYGYTF.

J is TRBJ2-3 and V is TRBV5-4; 8 bases agree with TRBD1. V lost 0 bases to trimming and J lost 1 base; unmatched junction nucleotides: 4. Germline values: CDR1 SGHNT, CDR2 YYREEE (reference sequence). The CDR3 extends over 16 amino acids. CDR3 in amino acids: CASSLAQDRGTDTQYF. The CDR3 DNA follows: TGTGCCAGCAGCTTGGCGCAGGACAGGGGCACAGATACGCAGTATTTT.

This clone was picked up a small number of times. The CDR3 protein is CASSSPAQGPWGYTF. The CDR3 DNA is TGTGCCAGCAGCTCCCCGGCGCAGGGCCCTTGGGGCTACACCTTC. V is TRBV11-1 and J is TRBJ1-2; a weak D match, TRBD1 (5 bases). Trimming took off 4 bases at V and 8 bases at J, with 20 bases between the two ends. The length of the CDR3 is 15 residues. The germline gives CDR1 SGHAT, CDR2 FQDESV (reference sequence).

The table lists this clone with a few counts. The rearrangement links TRBV30 to TRBJ2-1; 7 nucleotides align to TRBD2. CDR3 size: 12 residues. Germline V lookup: CDR1 GTSNPN, CDR2 SVGIG (reference sequence). V was clipped by 0 bases and J by 15 bases; unmatched bases: 8. As DNA, the CDR3 is TGTGCCTGGAGTGTACTTGGGACTACCTTGTTCTTC. Translation: CAWSVLGTTLFF. The variable domain in full, with the rest retrieved from reference TRBV30 and TRBJ2-1, is SQTIHQWPATLVQPVGSPLSLECTVEGTSNPNLYWYRQAAGRGLQLLFYSVGIGQISSEVPQNLSASRPQDRQFILSSKKLLLSDSGFYLCAWSVLGTTLFFGPGTRLTVL.

V is TRBV6-1 and J is TRBJ1-4; 9 nucleotides line up with TRBD1. Germline values: CDR1 MNHNS, CDR2 SASEGT. Trimming cost V 6 bases and J 5 bases; bases outside gene matches: 4. This CDR3 spans 14 amino acids. CDR3 in amino acids: CASRSDRGNEKLFF. CDR3 in DNA: TGTGCCAGCAGATCCGACAGGGGGAATGAAAAACTGTTTTTT.

This rearrangement joins TRBV9 to TRBJ1-4, with TRBD1 matching over 11 bases. Trimming removed 6 bases from V and 6 bases from J; junction bases left unmatched: 13. Germline V lookup: CDR1 SGDLS, CDR2 YYNGEE. The CDR3 spans 17 residues. CDR3 region: CASTPRDRGMGDEKLFF. CDR3 DNA sequence: TGTGCCAGCACCCCTCGGGACAGGGGGATGGGAGATGAAAAACTGTTTTTT.

The rearrangement links TRBV9 to TRBJ1-1, with a tentative D call TRBD1 (5 bases). The CDR3 spans 14 residues. Germline CDR1 reads SGDLS; CDR2 reads YYNGEE. Between the trimmed V and J ends, which lost 4 bases and 1 base, there was a span of 11 bases. CDR3 sequence: CASSSGTQNTEAFF. DNA for the CDR3: TGTGCCAGCAGCAGCGGGACCCAGAACACTGAAGCTTTCTTT. The entire variable domain, with the rest obtained from reference TRBV9 and TRBJ1-1, is as follows: DSGVTQTPKHLITATGQRVTLRCSPRSGDLSVYWYQQSLDQGLQFLIQYYNGEERAKGNILERFSAQQFPDLHSELNLSSLELGDSALYFCASSSGTQNTEAFFGQGTRLTVV.

The CDR3 loop reads CASTLSLQETQYF. The CDR3 DNA reads TGTGCCAGCACCCTGTCCCTCCAAGAGACCCAGTACTTC. The chain uses TRBV25-1 and TRBJ2-5; D gene unclear. The germline CDR1 and CDR2 sequences are MGHDK and SYGVNS. V gave up 7 bases and J gave up 1 base, with 10 bases separating them. There are 13 residues in the CDR3.

The CDR3 DNA is TGTGCCAGCTTCCGGGACACCACCTCTGGAAACACCATATATTTT. Its translation is CASFRDTTSGNTIYF. The gene calls are TRBV2 and TRBJ1-3; TRBD1 might be the D (6 bases). This CDR3 is built from 15 residues. V lost 8 bases to trimming and J lost 0 bases, with 14 bases between them. Per the germline V gene, CDR1 is SNHLY and CDR2 is FYNNEI.

The genes are TRBV5-4 and TRBJ1-6; the match to TRBD1 covers 7 bases. V was pared by 4 bases and J by 5 bases, with 9 bases of the junction left unmatched. From germline, CDR1 is SGHNT and CDR2 YYREEE (reference sequence). This CDR3 comprises 16 residues. In DNA form, the CDR3 reads TGTGCCAGCAGCCACCCCCCCGGGACAGATAATTCACCCCTCCACTTT. Its translation: CASSHPPGTDNSPLHF.

This clone has more than one count but fewer than ten. The V gene is TRBV6-4, the J gene TRBJ2-3; D possibly corresponds to TRBD2 (6 bases). Trimming left V 2 bases short and J 2 bases short, with 8 bases between. The CDR3 is 14 residues long. Germline values: CDR1 MRHNA, CDR2 SNTAGT. The CDR3 loop reads CASSDGEDTDTQYF. DNA of the CDR3: TGTGCCAGCAGTGACGGGGAGGACACAGATACGCAGTATTTT.

CDR3 DNA sequence: TGTGCCAGCGAGACAGGGGACTCCTACAATGAGCAGTTCTTC. Protein product: CASETGDSYNEQFF. The rearrangement joins TRBV6-1 to TRBJ2-1; 8 bases match TRBD1. The junction had 3 bases not matched to a gene; V was cut back by 8 bases and J by 0 bases. Germline lookup yields CDR1 MNHNS and CDR2 SASEGT. CDR3 length: 14 residues.

This sequence joins TRBV12-5 and TRBJ2-3; D is uncertain. The germline V and J ends were trimmed by 6 bases and 5 bases, with 15 bases remaining between them. The germline gives CDR1 LGHNT, CDR2 FRNRAP. The length of the CDR3 is 14 residues. This chain's CDR3 is CASGSPSLRDTQYF. The CDR3 nucleotides are TGTGCTAGTGGCTCCCCAAGCTTGAGAGATACGCAGTATTTT.

The CDR3 DNA is TGTGCCAGCAGTTCTCCGGGACAGGGCGATTCACCCCTCCACTTT. Protein product: CASSSPGQGDSPLHF. The chain joins TRBV28 to TRBJ1-6; 9 nucleotides agree with TRBD1. CDR3 length equals 15 residues. Per germline, CDR1 MDHEN and CDR2 SYDVKM. The V and J ends lost 4 bases and 8 bases, in that order; junction bases with no gene match: 6.

J is TRBJ1-1 and V is TRBV5-4, with D unresolved. With 6 bases removed from V and 0 bases from J, the gap between germline ends came to 24 bases. CDR3 length equals 18 residues. Per germline, CDR1 SGHNT and CDR2 YYREEE (reference sequence). CDR3 sequence (DNA): TGTGCCAGCACCTCTAATTCAGGTTTCCCATTGATGAACACTGAAGCTTTCTTT. It specifies CASTSNSGFPLMNTEAFF.

The rearrangement uses TRBV5-1 and TRBJ2-2; TRBD2 aligns across 8 bases. CDR3 size: 15 residues. CDR1 and CDR2 (germline): SGHRS, YFSETQ. V was pared by 4 bases and J by 5 bases, with 7 bases of the junction left unmatched. The CDR3 reads CASSTGGEITGELFF. CDR3 DNA: TGCGCCAGCAGCACCGGGGGGGAGATTACCGGGGAGCTGTTTTTT.

This chain uses TRBV5-1 with TRBJ1-6, with D hard to call. This CDR3 has 12 residues. Looked up from germline, CDR1 is SGHRS and CDR2 is YFSETQ. V dropped 7 bases and J dropped 10 bases, with 12 bases sitting between them. In DNA, the CDR3 is TGCGCCAGCGCAGATGAGAGGTCACCCCTCCACTTT. Translated: CASADERSPLHF. The whole variable domain, filled in from reference TRBV5-1 and TRBJ1-6, reads KAGVTQTPRYLIKTRGQQVTLSCSPISGHRSVSWYQQTPGQGLQFLFEYFSETQRNKGNFPGRFSGRQFSNSRSEMNVSTLELGDSALYLCASADERSPLHFGNGTRLTVT.

This rearrangement joins TRBV5-5 to TRBJ2-7; 8 bases are shared with TRBD2. The CDR3 length is 13 residues. The ends lost 3 bases at V and 6 bases at J; junction bases unmatched: 5. From germline, CDR1 is SGHKS and CDR2 YYEKEE (reference sequence). The CDR3 coding sequence is TGTGCCAGCAGCTCCCCCGGGGGGGTCGAGCAGTACTTC. Translated: CASSSPGGVEQYF.

The rearrangement joins TRBV11-2 to TRBJ2-7; the D is unclear. Germline V gives CDR1 SGHAT, CDR2 FQNNGV. V lost 3 bases to trimming and J lost 2 bases, with 14 bases between them. The CDR3 has 15 amino acids. The CDR3 sequence: CASSLVYAATYEQYF. DNA for the CDR3: TGTGCCAGCAGCTTGGTCTACGCAGCGACCTACGAGCAGTACTTC.

The chain has TRBV7-9 and TRBJ2-3, with a possible D match to TRBD2 (7 bases). Trimming stripped 7 bases from V and 2 bases from J, with 16 bases between. Germline V gene data show CDR1 as SEHNR and CDR2 as FQNEAQ (reference sequence). The CDR3 length is 15 residues. The CDR3 DNA reads TGTGCCAGCACCCTTAGTCGGGGGGCCACAGATACGCAGTATTTT. Its translation: CASTLSRGATDTQYF. Full variable domain (missing parts from reference TRBV7-9 and TRBJ2-3): DTGVSQNPRHKITKRGQNVTFRCDPISEHNRLYWYRQTLGQGPEFLTYFQNEAQLEKSRLLSDRFSAERPKGSFSTLEIQRTEQGDSAMYLCASTLSRGATDTQYFGPGTRLTVL.

The sample holds one count of this clone. This chain links TRBV5-1 with TRBJ2-5; TRBD2 matches at 8 bases. CDR1 and CDR2 from the germline V gene are SGHRS and YFSETQ. CDR3 length: 14 residues. With 4 bases clipped from V and 2 bases from J, the junction kept 4 bases outside the gene matches. CDR3 sequence reads: CASSPGGGQETQYF. The CDR3, as DNA: TGCGCCAGCAGCCCCGGGGGGGGACAAGAGACCCAGTACTTC.

This clone was seen more than once but under ten times. This rearrangement joins TRBV19 to TRBJ2-7; a weak D match, TRBD1 (6 bases). CDR1 LNHDA and CDR2 SQIVND come from the germline V gene (reference sequence). Trimming took 2 bases from V and 3 from J, leaving 11 bases between them. The length of the CDR3 is 14 residues. The CDR3 nucleotides are TGTGCCAGTAGTATATCAGGGGCCAACTACGAGCAGTACTTC. It yields the protein CASSISGANYEQYF.

This chain connects TRBV5-4 to TRBJ2-7; no reliable D call. The germline V and J ends were trimmed by 4 bases and 1 base, with 9 bases remaining between them. CDR1 and CDR2 (germline): SGHNT, YYREEE (reference sequence). The CDR3 is 13 residues long. The CDR3 region is CASSLSRSYEQYF. The CDR3 coding sequence is TGTGCCAGCAGCCTCTCCAGGTCCTACGAGCAGTACTTC.

This sequence joins TRBV30 and TRBJ2-4, with 7 nucleotides matching TRBD1. The CDR3 has 12 residues. The trim removed 0 bases at V and 7 bases at J, leaving 0 bases unmatched. Germline V gives CDR1 GTSNPN, CDR2 SVGIG (reference sequence). The CDR3 here is CAWSVQGNIQYF. Here the CDR3 DNA reads TGTGCCTGGAGTGTACAGGGGAACATTCAGTACTTC.